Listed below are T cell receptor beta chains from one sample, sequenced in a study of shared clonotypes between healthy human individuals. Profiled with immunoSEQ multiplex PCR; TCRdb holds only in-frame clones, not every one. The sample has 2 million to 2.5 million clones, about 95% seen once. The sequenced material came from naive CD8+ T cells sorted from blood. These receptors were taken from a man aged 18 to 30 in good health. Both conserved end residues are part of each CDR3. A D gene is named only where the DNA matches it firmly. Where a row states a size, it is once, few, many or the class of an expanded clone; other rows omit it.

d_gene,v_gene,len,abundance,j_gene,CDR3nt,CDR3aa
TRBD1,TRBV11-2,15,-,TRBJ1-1,TGTGCCAGCAGTGATCGGGACAGCGGAGACACTGAAGCTTTCTTT,CASSDRDSGDTEAFF
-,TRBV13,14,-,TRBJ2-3,TGTGCCAGCAGCTTAGTAGGGGACACAGATACGCAGTATTTT,CASSLVGDTDTQYF
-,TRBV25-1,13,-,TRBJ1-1,TGTGCCACCGCGAGGGGGGACGGCACTGAAGCTTTCTTT,CATARGDGTEAFF
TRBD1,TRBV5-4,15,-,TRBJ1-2,TGTGCCAGCAGCTTGTGGGACAGGGCTAACTATGGCTACACCTTC,CASSLWDRANYGYTF
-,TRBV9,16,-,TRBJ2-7,TGTGCCAGCAGCGTAGGGGAGGAGGGGAGCTCCTACGAGCAGTACTTC,CASSVGEEGSSYEQYF
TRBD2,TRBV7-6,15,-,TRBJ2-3,TGTGCCAGCAGCTTAACTAGCGGGAGTACAGATACGCAGTATTTT,CASSLTSGSTDTQYF
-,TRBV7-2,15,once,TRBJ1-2,TGTGCCAGCAGCTCTTCCCGGGACACTGCCTATGGCTACACCTTC,CASSSSRDTAYGYTF
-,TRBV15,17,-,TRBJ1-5,TGTGCCACCAGCAGAGATGGGGGAGGCCAGGAGAATCAGCCCCAGCATTTT,CATSRDGGGQENQPQHF
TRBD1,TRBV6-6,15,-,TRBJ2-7,TGTGCCAGCAGCCTCCCGGGACAGCCCTTGTACGAGCAGTACTTC,CASSLPGQPLYEQYF
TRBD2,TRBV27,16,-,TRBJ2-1,TGTGCCAGCAGTTTATCCACTAGCGGGACCTACAATGAGCAGTTCTTC,CASSLSTSGTYNEQFF
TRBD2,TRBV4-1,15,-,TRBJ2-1,TGCGCCAGCAGCCACGGACTAGCGATTAACAATGAGCAGTTCTTC,CASSHGLAINNEQFF
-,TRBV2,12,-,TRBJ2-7,TGTGCCAGCAGTGACCTCGGACTTAAGCAGTACTTC,CASSDLGLKQYF
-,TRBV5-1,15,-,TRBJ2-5,TGCGCCAGCAGCTTGGGGCCCGGGACACCAGAGACCCAGTACTTC,CASSLGPGTPETQYF
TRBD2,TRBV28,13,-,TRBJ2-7,TGTGCCAGCGTAGCGGGGCGCCGCGACGAGCAGTACTTC,CASVAGRRDEQYF
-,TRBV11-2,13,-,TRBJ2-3,TGTGCCAGCAGCTTAGATCTCCCAGATACGCAGTATTTT,CASSLDLPDTQYF
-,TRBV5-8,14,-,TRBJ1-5,TGTGCCAGCAGCTTGGGTACAGGTAATCAGCCCCAGCATTTT,CASSLGTGNQPQHF
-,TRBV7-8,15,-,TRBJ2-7,TGTGCCAGCAGCTTAGCGAATGGAGGTGGCTACGAGCAGTACTTC,CASSLANGGGYEQYF
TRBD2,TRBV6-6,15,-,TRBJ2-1,TGTGCCAGCAGTCTGACTAGCGGGAGCTACAATGAGCAGTTCTTC,CASSLTSGSYNEQFF